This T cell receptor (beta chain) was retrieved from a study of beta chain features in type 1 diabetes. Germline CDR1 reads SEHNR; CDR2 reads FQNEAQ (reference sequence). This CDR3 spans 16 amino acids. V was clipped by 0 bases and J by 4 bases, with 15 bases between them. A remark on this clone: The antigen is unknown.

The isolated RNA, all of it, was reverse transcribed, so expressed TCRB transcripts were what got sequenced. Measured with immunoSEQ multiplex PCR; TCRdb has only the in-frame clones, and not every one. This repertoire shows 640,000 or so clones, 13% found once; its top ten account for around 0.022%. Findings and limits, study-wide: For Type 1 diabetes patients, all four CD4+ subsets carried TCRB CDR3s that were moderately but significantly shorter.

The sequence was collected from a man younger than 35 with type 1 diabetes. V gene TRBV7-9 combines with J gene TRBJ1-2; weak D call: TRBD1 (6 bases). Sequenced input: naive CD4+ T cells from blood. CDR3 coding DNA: TGTGCCAGCAGCTTAGCCATCAGGGGCGCTGGCTATGGCTACACCTTC. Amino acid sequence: CASSLAIRGAGYGYTF.